The 21 T cell receptor beta chains below all came from one sample that was sequenced in a study of human T cells and chemical hapten exposure. Noted time point: pre-sensitization, week 0. Indicated treatment: therapeutic diphenylcyclopropenone sensitization with weekly scalp DPC. TCRdb itself ran the RACE reads through MiXCR, one entry per CDR3 protein. The sample includes 300,000 to 400,000 distinct CDR3 sequences, 5.1% of them seen just once. The input for sequencing was whole blood, taken in connection with sensitization to the hapten diphenylcyclopropenone (DPC). These receptors were taken from a woman in her forties or fifties with alopecia areata. Some clones in this sample may be carry-over from other donors' samples.

This clonotype was recorded at least ten times. The gene calls are TRBV7-2 and TRBJ1-2; the D is unclear. Germline V gene data show CDR1 as SGHTA and CDR2 as FQGNSA. The CDR3 consists of 17 residues. V lost 0 bases and J lost 2, with 16 bases in between. Here the CDR3 reads CASSLASLTDTNYGYTF. The CDR3 DNA follows: TGTGCCAGCAGCTTAGCGTCCCTAACCGACACGAACTATGGCTACACCTTC. Together with reference TRBV7-2 and TRBJ1-2, the CDR3 gives the full variable domain: GAGVSQSPSNKVTEKGKDVELRCDPISGHTALYWYRQSLGQGLEFLIYFQGNSAPDKSGLPSDRFSAERTGGSVSTLTIQRTQQEDSAVYLCASSLASLTDTNYGYTFGSGTRLTVV.

This clonotype has a count of ten or more. The chain carries TRBV15 and TRBJ1-5; TRBD1 matches at 9 bases. CDR1 is LNHNV and CDR2 is YYDKDF in the germline V gene (reference sequence). This CDR3 is 16 amino acids long. The V segment lost 3 bases and the J segment 4 bases; nucleotides outside the gene matches: 7. The CDR3 DNA sequence: TGTGCCACCAGCAGTCCGGGACAGGGAACGAATCAGCCCCAGCATTTT. As protein: CATSSPGQGTNQPQHF.

This clonotype was counted at least ten times. The gene calls are TRBV29-1 and TRBJ2-5; a possible D gene is TRBD1 (5 bases). CDR3 length: 12 amino acids. Trimming pared 4 bases from V and 4 bases from J, leaving 10 bases between. Germline V gene data show CDR1 as SQVTM and CDR2 as ANQGSEA. CDR3: CSVVQVRETQYF. The CDR3 DNA reads as TGCAGCGTTGTACAGGTCCGAGAGACCCAGTACTTC.

This clonotype was observed many times. The rearrangement links TRBV20-1 to TRBJ2-5; D unresolved. Looked up from germline, CDR1 is DFQATT and CDR2 is SNEGSKA (reference sequence). Trimming stripped 3 bases from V and 1 base from J, with 15 bases between. The CDR3 runs to 15 residues. The CDR3 nucleotides read TGCAGTGCTAGGGATGGACGAGTCTCCCAAGAGACCCAGTACTTC. Translation: CSARDGRVSQETQYF.

This clonotype appeared many times. This rearrangement joins TRBV29-1 to TRBJ1-1; TRBD1 matches at 9 bases. Germline CDR1 and CDR2: SQVTM and ANQGSEA. V gave up 7 bases and J gave up 6 bases; unmatched junction bases: 6. The length of the CDR3 is 12 residues. This CDR3 reads CSGDRGTSEAFF. The CDR3 nucleotides read TGCAGCGGAGACAGGGGGACATCTGAAGCTTTCTTT. Complete variable domain (other parts from reference TRBV29-1 and TRBJ1-1): SAVISQKPSRDICQRGTSLTIQCQVDSQVTMMFWYRQQPGQSLTLIATANQGSEATYESGFVIDKFPISRPNLTFSTLTVSNMSPEDSSIYLCSGDRGTSEAFFGQGTRLTVV.

Worth noting for this clonotype: One end of the junction is discordant with germline, which a read error may explain. The chain couples TRBV4-1 to TRBJ1-6, with a possible D match to TRBD1 (6 bases). The CDR3 spans 16 residues. Germline-derived CDR1 and CDR2 are MGHRA and YSYEKL. The DNA for the CDR3 is TGCGCCAGCAGCCAAGAGGTTACAGGGTATACTTCACCCCTCCACTTT. It yields the protein CASSQEVTGYTSPLHF.

This clonotype was observed a few times. The genes are TRBV4-1 and TRBJ2-1; the D gene is possibly TRBD2 (6 bases). Trimming took off 1 base at V and 8 bases at J, with 12 bases between the two ends. This CDR3 region has 14 residues. The germline V gene has CDR1 MGHRA and CDR2 YSYEKL. The CDR3 DNA reads as TGCGCCAGCAGCCAAGGACTAGGGTCGGATGAGCAGTTCTTC. This gives the protein CASSQGLGSDEQFF.

This clonotype was found many times. The chain is built from TRBV7-9 and TRBJ1-5, with unresolved D. The CDR3 loop spans 15 amino acids. Trimming cost V 3 bases and J 9 bases, with 18 bases left between them. CDR1 and CDR2 (germline): SEHNR, FQNEAQ (reference sequence). The CDR3 is CASSFNPGAGSPQHF. The DNA for the CDR3 is TGTGCCAGCAGCTTTAACCCTGGCGCGGGATCGCCCCAGCATTTT. The complete variable domain, with remaining parts taken from reference TRBV7-9 and TRBJ1-5, reads DTGVSQNPRHKITKRGQNVTFRCDPISEHNRLYWYRQTLGQGPEFLTYFQNEAQLEKSRLLSDRFSAERPKGSFSTLEIQRTEQGDSAMYLCASSFNPGAGSPQHFGDGTRLSIL.

This sequence joins TRBV2 and TRBJ2-3; the match to TRBD2 covers 8 bases. In germline, CDR1 is SNHLY, CDR2 FYNNEI. The CDR3 length is 16 residues. The V segment lost 11 bases and the J segment 3 bases; nucleotides outside the gene matches: 16. CDR3 loop: CAATPFSGADTDTQYF. DNA for the CDR3: TGTGCCGCCACCCCTTTTAGCGGGGCCGATACAGATACGCAGTATTTT.

The CDR3 bases are TGTGCCAGCAGCGCACCGCCTGGGGCGGCGTCCTACGAGCAGTACTTC. This sequence encodes CASSAPPGAASYEQYF. The rearrangement links TRBV9 to TRBJ2-7; a possible D gene is TRBD1 (5 bases). Germline V gives CDR1 SGDLS, CDR2 YYNGEE. This CDR3 is 16 amino acids long. The V end lost 3 bases, the J end lost 1 base, and 17 bases lay between the germline ends. The whole variable domain, filled in from reference TRBV9 and TRBJ2-7, reads DSGVTQTPKHLITATGQRVTLRCSPRSGDLSVYWYQQSLDQGLQFLIQYYNGEERAKGNILERFSAQQFPDLHSELNLSSLELGDSALYFCASSAPPGAASYEQYFGPGTRLTVT.

In its sample, this clonotype was seen a few times. J is TRBJ1-1 and V is TRBV5-1, with D possibly being TRBD1 (5 bases). Germline V gene data show CDR1 as SGHRS and CDR2 as YFSETQ. The CDR3 totals 13 residues. Deletions cut 5 bases from V and 0 bases from J, with 8 bases between. DNA of the CDR3: TGCGCCAGCAGGACAGCCATGAACACTGAAGCTTTCTTT. Protein: CASRTAMNTEAFF.

This clonotype was observed many times. The rearrangement joins TRBV5-6 to TRBJ1-5; D may be TRBD1 (5 bases). CDR3 size: 17 residues. Germline CDR1 reads SGHDT; CDR2 reads YYEEEE. The V and J ends lost 0 bases and 3 bases respectively, with 16 bases between them. The CDR3: CASSLGLGHGANQPQHF. CDR3 DNA sequence: TGTGCCAGCAGCTTGGGGCTAGGCCACGGGGCCAATCAGCCCCAGCATTTT.

The genes are TRBV25-1 and TRBJ2-5; tentatively, D is TRBD2 (6 bases). The CDR3 covers 14 residues. Trimming left V 1 base short and J 4 bases short, with 10 bases between. Per the germline V gene, CDR1 is MGHDK and CDR2 is SYGVNS. The CDR3 loop reads CASSELGGGETQYF. The DNA of the CDR3 is TGTGCCAGCAGTGAATTGGGGGGTGGAGAGACCCAGTACTTC.

In this sample, this clonotype turned up a few times. J is TRBJ1-1 and V is TRBV6-2 or TRBV6-3; 7 bases line up with TRBD1. Germline lookup yields CDR1 MNHEY and CDR2 SVGEGT. The ends lost 5 bases at V and 5 bases at J; junction bases unmatched: 11. The length of the CDR3 is 15 residues. CDR3 DNA: TGTGCCAGCAGTCTAACAGGGGATGGGGGGACTGAAGCTTTCTTT. It codes for CASSLTGDGGTEAFF.

This clonotype was observed a few times. The chain carries TRBV7-2 and TRBJ1-4, with 7 bases that match TRBD1. V shed 1 base and J 10 bases; nucleotides not matched to a gene: 6. The CDR3 totals 14 residues. The germline V gene has CDR1 SGHTA and CDR2 FQGNSA. CDR3 coding DNA: TGTGCCAGCAGCTTAGACCGGACAGGAGCAAAACTGTTTTTT. It encodes CASSLDRTGAKLFF.

This clonotype was detected a few times. The rearrangement joins TRBV5-1 to TRBJ1-3; D not certain. This CDR3 has 16 amino acids. Trimming left V 2 bases short and J 4 bases short, with 16 bases between. The germline V gene encodes CDR1 SGHRS and CDR2 YFSETQ. In nucleotides, the CDR3 is TGCGCCAGCAGCTTAGATCCTCCCGGAGGAGGAAACACCATATATTTT. Protein: CASSLDPPGGGNTIYF.

The V call is TRBV5-1, the J call TRBJ1-4; D is uncertain. Germline values: CDR1 SGHRS, CDR2 YFSETQ. V lost 0 bases to trimming and J lost 0 bases, with 9 bases between them. This CDR3 spans 16 amino acids. The CDR3 bases are TGCGCCAGCAGCTTGGCCTGGCAGTCAACTAATGAAAAACTGTTTTTT. This encodes CASSLAWQSTNEKLFF.

This clonotype occurred many times. This sequence joins TRBV12-3 or TRBV12-4 and TRBJ1-2; the D is unclear. The CDR3 has 11 amino acids. Trimming removed 3 bases from V and 7 bases from J, with 6 bases in between. The CDR3 loop is CASSFGRGYTF. Here the CDR3 DNA reads TGTGCCAGCAGTTTTGGGCGTGGCTACACCTTC.

This chain links TRBV10-3 with TRBJ1-6, with 8 bases aligning to TRBD1. The germline CDR1 and CDR2 sequences are ENHRY and SYGVKD. This CDR3 comprises 14 residues. V gave up 7 bases and J gave up 10 bases; unmatched junction bases: 9. This CDR3 is CAITNTGGNSPLHF. CDR3 DNA: TGTGCCATCACCAATACAGGGGGGAACTCACCCCTCCACTTT.

This clonotype was detected a few times. The chain couples TRBV5-1 to TRBJ1-5; D is perhaps TRBD1 (6 bases). Germline V gene sequence: CDR1 SGHRS, CDR2 YFSETQ. The CDR3 is made up of 15 amino acids. V lost 0 bases and J lost 5, with 12 bases in between. This CDR3 is CASSLEGDYDQPQHF. CDR3 in DNA: TGCGCCAGCAGCTTGGAGGGGGACTACGATCAGCCCCAGCATTTT.

This clonotype has only a few counts. The chain joins TRBV9 to TRBJ2-3, with 8 bases identical to TRBD2. The length of the CDR3 is 14 residues. Germline CDR1 is SGDLS and CDR2 is YYNGEE. Germline trimming cut 9 bases from V and 6 bases from J; bases unmatched to any gene: 12. The CDR3 spells CATTPAGGGDTQYF. CDR3 nucleotide sequence: TGTGCCACCACTCCGGCGGGAGGAGGTGATACGCAGTATTTT.